These 20 T cell receptor beta chains originate from one sample sequenced in a study of blood T cell repertoires in COVID-19. Libraries were prepared by immunoSEQ multiplex PCR; TCRdb keeps only in-frame clonotypes and omits some of them. The sample carries some 80,000 clones, approximately 81% recorded once. Source material: peripheral blood. The receptor set was obtained from a man in his sixties with COVID-19, enrolled during active disease.

V and J are TRBV5-4 and TRBJ2-2; 7 bases are shared with TRBD2. The ends lost 5 bases at V and 2 bases at J; junction bases unmatched: 9. Per germline, CDR1 SGHNT and CDR2 YYREEE (reference sequence). This CDR3 is 16 amino acids long. CDR3 residues: CASRLTGLTNTGELFF. In DNA, the CDR3 is TGTGCCAGCAGGCTAACGGGACTAACCAACACCGGGGAGCTGTTTTTT.

The chain joins TRBV3-1 (or the pseudogene TRBV3-2) to TRBJ1-4; D is undetermined. The germline CDR1 and CDR2 sequences are LGHDT and YNNKEL (reference sequence). CDR3 length equals 12 residues. V lost 1 base to trimming and J lost 5 bases, with 2 bases between them. CDR3 nucleotides: TGTGCCAGCAGCCAAGCAAATGAAAAACTGTTTTTT. Translated: CASSQANEKLFF.

The V call is TRBV7-3, the J call TRBJ2-1, with D hard to call. The CDR3 has 12 residues. Germline values: CDR1 SGHTA, CDR2 FQGTGA. V dropped 5 bases and J dropped 5 bases, with 7 bases sitting between them. The CDR3 nucleotides are TGTGCCAGCAGCGCTCCGGACAATGAGCAGTTCTTC. This gives the protein CASSAPDNEQFF.

This clone was seen only once. The chain links TRBV6-4 to TRBJ1-5; D is ambiguous. V lost 11 bases to trimming and J lost 7 bases, with 15 bases between them. Germline lookup yields CDR1 MRHNA and CDR2 SNTAGT. The CDR3 length is 12 residues. The CDR3 here is CAANLDGQPQHF. CDR3 sequence (DNA): TGTGCCGCGAATCTCGACGGGCAGCCCCAGCATTTT.

This clone has only one observation. CDR3 nucleotides: TGTGCCTGGATTTCTAAAGGGGGAGGGGACCAAGAGACCCAGTACTTC. Amino acids: CAWISKGGGDQETQYF. The chain employs TRBV30 and TRBJ2-5; possibly TRBD2 for D (7 bases). Trimming left V 4 bases short and J 0 bases short, with 18 bases between. CDR3 size: 16 residues. Germline lookup yields CDR1 GTSNPN and CDR2 SVGIG (reference sequence).

This clone was detected once. CDR3 sequence reads: CASSYGQNTEAFF. The CDR3 region has the DNA TGTGCCAGCAGCTACGGACAGAACACTGAAGCTTTCTTT. V usage is TRBV6-5 and J usage is TRBJ1-1; D may be TRBD1 (5 bases). The germline V gene encodes CDR1 MNHEY and CDR2 SVGAGI. V was shortened by 6 bases and J by 1 base, with 9 bases between the two germline ends. This CDR3 has 13 amino acids.

This clone has a single count. The chain is built from TRBV2 and TRBJ2-3, with 8 bases matching TRBD1. CDR3 length: 15 residues. Germline V gene sequence: CDR1 SNHLY, CDR2 FYNNEI. J lost 0 bases, V lost 5 bases, and 4 bases had no gene match. The DNA for the CDR3 is TGTGCCAGCAGTACTAGACAGGGGAGCACAGATACGCAGTATTTT. Translated: CASSTRQGSTDTQYF.

This chain connects TRBV5-4 to TRBJ1-5; 10 bases map to TRBD1. The germline V gene has CDR1 SGHNT and CDR2 YYREEE (reference sequence). The V segment lost 4 bases and the J segment 8 bases; nucleotides outside the gene matches: 6. The CDR3 is 14 amino acids. In DNA form, the CDR3 reads TGTGCCAGCAGCCGACAGGGGACAGGGGAGCCCCAGCATTTT. Amino acids: CASSRQGTGEPQHF. Drawing the rest from reference TRBV5-4 and TRBJ1-5, the complete variable domain is ETGVTQSPTHLIKTRGQQVTLRCSSQSGHNTVSWYQQALGQGPQFIFQYYREEENGRGNFPPRFSGLQFPNYSSELNVNALELDDSALYLCASSRQGTGEPQHFGDGTRLSIL.

This clone was detected only once. The V call is TRBV19, the J call TRBJ2-3, with D tentatively TRBD2 (6 bases). Germline loops: CDR1 LNHDA, CDR2 SQIVND (reference sequence). The CDR3 sequence is 14 residues long. The germline V and J ends were trimmed by 4 bases and 1 base, with 9 bases remaining between them. CDR3 DNA sequence: TGTGCCAGTAGTAGGACTAAAGGCACAGATACGCAGTATTTT. Translation: CASSRTKGTDTQYF.

The rearrangement uses TRBV3-1 (or the pseudogene TRBV3-2) and TRBJ2-3; tentatively, D is TRBD2 (7 bases). The CDR3 has 16 residues. Germline-derived CDR1 and CDR2 are LGHDT and YNNKEL (reference sequence). V lost 2 bases and J 2 bases, leaving 14 bases between the germline ends. CDR3 residues: CASSQWGAGDTDTQYF. CDR3 DNA sequence: TGTGCCAGCAGCCAATGGGGGGCGGGGGACACAGATACGCAGTATTTT.

The genes are TRBV30 and TRBJ1-1; D uncertain. V lost 3 bases, J lost 6 bases, and 14 bases lay in between. Germline V gene lookup returns CDR1 GTSNPN and CDR2 SVGIG (reference sequence). This CDR3 is 13 amino acids long. CDR3 amino acids: CAWRPSFLPEAFF. The CDR3 DNA sequence: TGTGCCTGGAGGCCCTCTTTCCTACCTGAAGCTTTCTTT.

The chain uses TRBV7-9 and TRBJ2-3; 7 bases fit TRBD1. This CDR3 has 14 residues. Losses at the gene ends were 5 bases for V and 3 bases for J; bases not matched to a gene: 5. In germline, CDR1 is SEHNR, CDR2 FQNEAQ (reference sequence). CDR3 in amino acids: CASSPDRRTDTQYF. CDR3 sequence (DNA): TGTGCCAGCAGCCCGGACAGGAGAACAGATACGCAGTATTTT.

This chain uses TRBV11-2 with TRBJ1-3; the D is unclear. Germline CDR1 and CDR2: SGHAT and FQNNGV. V lost 0 bases, J lost 2 bases, and 5 bases lay in between. The CDR3 is 14 amino acids. The CDR3 DNA sequence: TGTGCCAGCAGCTTAGATCCGGCTGGAAACACCATATATTTT. It specifies CASSLDPAGNTIYF.

J is TRBJ2-1 and V is TRBV9, with a possible D match to TRBD1 (5 bases). Trimming pared 0 bases from V and 0 bases from J, leaving 13 bases between. The V gene's germline CDR1 is SGDLS and CDR2 YYNGEE. The CDR3 has 17 residues. The CDR3 loop is CASSVGGAVLSYNEQFF. For the CDR3, the DNA is TGTGCCAGCAGCGTAGGGGGCGCTGTCCTCTCCTACAATGAGCAGTTCTTC. Full variable domain (rest looked up from reference TRBV9 and TRBJ2-1): DSGVTQTPKHLITATGQRVTLRCSPRSGDLSVYWYQQSLDQGLQFLIQYYNGEERAKGNILERFSAQQFPDLHSELNLSSLELGDSALYFCASSVGGAVLSYNEQFFGPGTRLTVL.

CDR3 sequence reads: CASNREGYEQYF. CDR3 coding DNA: TGTGCCAGCAACCGGGAGGGGTACGAGCAGTACTTC. This chain joins TRBV2 and TRBJ2-7, with 8 bases that match TRBD2. The CDR3 loop spans 12 amino acids. In germline, CDR1 is SNHLY, CDR2 FYNNEI. The junction had 3 bases not matched to a gene; V was cut back by 7 bases and J by 4 bases.

The CDR3 here is CASRQSGISREKLFF. CDR3 nucleotide sequence: TGTGCCAGCAGGCAATCAGGGATTTCTCGTGAAAAACTGTTTTTT. The chain uses TRBV6-5 and TRBJ1-4; possibly TRBD1 for D (5 bases). The CDR3 loop spans 15 amino acids. V was shortened by 6 bases and J by 7 bases, with 18 bases between the two germline ends. Germline V CDR1 and CDR2: MNHEY, SVGAGI.

This clone was seen once. J is TRBJ2-1 and V is TRBV12-3 or TRBV12-4; 7 nucleotides agree with TRBD2. The CDR3 totals 13 residues. Trimming at V came to 3 bases and at J to 6 bases, leaving 2 bases not matched to a gene. Here the CDR3 DNA reads TGTGCCAGCAGTTTTGGGGGGGTCAATGAGCAGTTCTTC. Translating gives CASSFGGVNEQFF.

This clone showed up just a few times. V gene TRBV4-1 combines with J gene TRBJ2-5, with TRBD1 identical over 11 bases. The CDR3 spans 16 residues. In germline, CDR1 is MGHRA, CDR2 YSYEKL. Trimming cost V 3 bases and J 5 bases; bases outside gene matches: 8. The CDR3 loop reads CASSQTGQGVVETQYF. The CDR3 bases are TGCGCCAGCAGCCAGACGGGACAGGGGGTAGTGGAGACCCAGTACTTC.

The rearrangement uses TRBV7-9 and TRBJ2-2, with TRBD2 matching over 8 bases. This CDR3 has 16 residues. From germline, CDR1 is SEHNR and CDR2 FQNEAQ (reference sequence). V dropped 1 base and J dropped 4; count of bases not matched to a gene: 5. The CDR3 loop reads CASSLEAGDGTGELFF. The CDR3 coding sequence is TGTGCCAGCAGCTTAGAAGCGGGAGATGGCACCGGGGAGCTGTTTTTT.

CDR3 nucleotides: TGTGCCAGCAGCCCCCGTACTGGCTCCTACAATGAGCAGTTCTTC. Amino acids: CASSPRTGSYNEQFF. V gene TRBV11-2 combines with J gene TRBJ2-1; D unresolved. The germline gives CDR1 SGHAT, CDR2 FQNNGV. This CDR3 has 15 amino acids. V was pared by 5 bases and J by 0 bases, with 11 bases between.